These 13 T cell receptor beta chains came from one sample sequenced in a study of T-cell reconstitution after alpha-beta-depleted transplantation in children. Unique molecular identifiers were incorporated into the prepared TCRbeta library. TCRdb called the PCR reads again in MiXCR, with one record for every CDR3 protein. The sample holds about 360,000 distinct CDR3 sequences, less than 15% seen once. Sequenced material: PBMCs, taken from the stem cell graft. These receptor sequences come from a human donor who donated a stem cell graft to a child with Fanconi anemia.

This clonotype has more than one count but fewer than ten. The gene calls are TRBV12-3 or TRBV12-4 and TRBJ2-3; TRBD2 matches at 8 bases. The CDR3 is 14 amino acids. The V gene end was trimmed by 1 base and the J gene end by 5 bases; junction bases not matched to a gene: 2. CDR3 region: CASSLGGGIDTQYF. CDR3 nucleotides: TGTGCCAGCAGTTTAGGCGGGGGGATAGATACGCAGTATTTT.

This clonotype was seen only a few times. The rearrangement links TRBV4-2 to TRBJ2-7; D perhaps matches TRBD2 (6 bases). The CDR3 covers 15 residues. V lost 4 bases, J lost 0 bases, and 13 bases lay in between. Germline V gene data show CDR1 as LGHNA and CDR2 as YNFKEQ. CDR3 in amino acids: CASSPGGYSSYEQYF. The CDR3 coding sequence is TGTGCCAGCAGCCCCGGGGGTTACAGCTCCTACGAGCAGTACTTC.

J is TRBJ1-2 and V is TRBV10-3; D gene ambiguous. CDR1 is ENHRY, CDR2 SYGVKD, per germline. There are 14 residues in the CDR3. V lost 2 bases to trimming and J lost 3 bases, with 10 bases between them. CDR3 amino acids: CAISEDHRDYGYTF. The CDR3 DNA reads TGTGCCATCAGTGAGGACCATAGGGACTATGGCTACACCTTC.

The chain employs TRBV4-1 and TRBJ2-1, with a tentative D call TRBD2 (5 bases). The germline gives CDR1 MGHRA, CDR2 YSYEKL. Deletions cut 2 bases from V and 7 bases from J, with 12 bases between. The CDR3 is 14 residues long. In DNA, the CDR3 is TGCGCCAGCAGCCAAAGGGTCCCGGGGAATGAGCAGTTCTTC. Translated, it gives CASSQRVPGNEQFF.

This clonotype was counted ten times or more. The chain carries TRBV5-1 and TRBJ1-5, with D tentatively TRBD1 (5 bases). This CDR3 contains 15 residues. Germline V gene data show CDR1 as SGHRS and CDR2 as YFSETQ. The V end was cut by 0 bases, the J end by 5 bases, with 12 bases between. CDR3 loop: CASSLVGSGDQPQHF. In nucleotides, the CDR3 is TGCGCCAGCAGCTTGGTAGGATCGGGGGATCAGCCCCAGCATTTT.

The chain has TRBV14 and TRBJ2-2, with D possibly TRBD2 on 5 matching bases. Trimming took off 5 bases at V and 0 bases at J, with 16 bases between the two ends. Germline V gene sequence: CDR1 SGHDN, CDR2 FVKESK. CDR3 length equals 17 residues. In nucleotides, the CDR3 is TGTGCCAGCAGCAGTAGACAAGCGGAAGCGAACACCGGGGAGCTGTTTTTT. Translating it yields CASSSRQAEANTGELFF.

This rearrangement joins TRBV6-2 or TRBV6-3 to TRBJ2-2; a possible D gene is TRBD1 (6 bases). The CDR3 totals 16 residues. Trimming removed 7 bases from V and 5 bases from J, with 20 bases in between. Germline V gene sequence: CDR1 MNHEY, CDR2 SVGEGT. The CDR3 DNA follows: TGTGCCAGCACTCCCTCGGGGCAGGGGTGGACCGGGGAGCTGTTTTTT. Encoded protein: CASTPSGQGWTGELFF.

This clonotype has a handful of counts. The chain has TRBV18 and TRBJ2-1; 7 nucleotides match TRBD1. Germline CDR1 is KGHSH and CDR2 is LQKENI. The CDR3 extends over 15 amino acids. V shed 4 bases, J shed 3 bases, and the junction held 6 bases outside the gene matches. The DNA of the CDR3 is TGTGCCAGCTCACGATCCCGGGACAGCTACAATGAGCAGTTCTTC. Protein sequence: CASSRSRDSYNEQFF. Looking up the rest from reference TRBV18 and TRBJ2-1 gives the full variable domain: NAGVMQNPRHLVRRRGQEARLRCSPMKGHSHVYWYRQLPEEGLKFMVYLQKENIIDESGMPKERFSAEFPKEGPSILRIQQVVRGDSAAYFCASSRSRDSYNEQFFGPGTRLTVL.

This clonotype occurred a few times. CDR3 region: CASSLETGGVKTQYF. Here the CDR3 DNA reads TGTGCCAGCAGCCTCGAGACAGGGGGAGTGAAGACCCAGTACTTC. This chain links TRBV7-2 with TRBJ2-5, with 9 bases identical to TRBD1. With V trimmed by 5 bases and J by 6 bases, 10 bases remained unmatched. Germline lookup yields CDR1 SGHTA and CDR2 FQGNSA. The CDR3 is made up of 15 amino acids.

This clonotype appeared many times. The chain couples TRBV12-3 or TRBV12-4 to TRBJ2-5; 7 bases fit TRBD1. The V gene end was trimmed by 5 bases and the J gene end by 3 bases; junction bases not matched to a gene: 6. The CDR3 is made up of 14 amino acids. The CDR3 region has the DNA TGTGCCAGCAGTCCGACAGGGAATGAAGAGACCCAGTACTTC. Residues: CASSPTGNEETQYF.

This chain connects TRBV7-9 to TRBJ2-5; TRBD1 agrees at 8 bases. Germline V CDR1 and CDR2: SEHNR, FQNEAQ (reference sequence). J gave up 2 bases and V 5 bases, and 10 bases lay outside the gene matches. The CDR3 sequence is 16 residues long. This CDR3 reads CASSRLNGDRQETQYF. DNA for the CDR3: TGTGCCAGCAGCCGACTCAACGGGGACAGGCAAGAGACCCAGTACTTC.

This rearrangement joins TRBV6-1 to TRBJ2-3, with a possible D match to TRBD1 (5 bases). Looked up from germline, CDR1 is MNHNS and CDR2 is SASEGT. This CDR3 has 15 residues. V gave up 5 bases and J gave up 3 bases, with 15 bases separating them. The CDR3, as DNA: TGTGCCAGCAGTATTACCAGGGTTGGTACAGATACGCAGTATTTT. This sequence encodes CASSITRVGTDTQYF.

This clonotype appeared a few times. This chain links TRBV7-8 with TRBJ2-7; 7 bases match TRBD1. Germline CDR1 is SGHVS and CDR2 is FQNEAQ. This CDR3 comprises 14 residues. With 5 bases clipped from V and 3 bases from J, the junction kept 7 bases outside the gene matches. The CDR3 sequence is CASSLLGGRYEQYV. CDR3 sequence (DNA): TGTGCCAGCAGCCTGTTAGGGGGCCGCTACGAGCAGTACGTC.